A single sample gave rise to the 20 T cell receptor beta chains below, sequenced in a study of blood T cells in healthy people across ages. A second PCR of 7 to 11 cycles used a sample-barcoded 5' primer and a J-beta primer mix. A single record per CDR3 protein comes from TCRdb applying MiXCR to the 5' RACE reads. The data contain fewer than 950,000 distinct CDR3 sequences, approximately 35% of them singletons. Sequences were obtained from blood. These receptors all stem from a man aged 18-30 years in good health.

The chain uses TRBV20-1 and TRBJ1-1; 10 nucleotides agree with TRBD1. The length of the CDR3 is 13 residues. V was clipped by 4 bases and J by 6 bases; unmatched bases: 5. Per germline, CDR1 DFQATT and CDR2 SNEGSKA (reference sequence). Here the CDR3 reads CSAKSTGGPEAFF. The CDR3 bases are TGCAGTGCTAAATCGACAGGGGGCCCTGAAGCTTTCTTT.

J is TRBJ2-2 and V is TRBV4-2, with 7 nucleotides matching TRBD2. CDR1 is LGHNA and CDR2 is YNFKEQ in the germline V gene. The CDR3 contains 16 residues. The junction had 2 bases not matched to a gene; V was cut back by 0 bases and J by 1 base. This CDR3 reads CASSQEPGGNTGELFF. Here the CDR3 DNA reads TGTGCCAGCAGCCAAGAGCCGGGGGGGAACACCGGGGAGCTGTTTTTT.

This clonotype was observed a few times. The chain links TRBV6-5 to TRBJ2-3; D may correspond to TRBD1 or TRBD2 (6 bases each). The length of the CDR3 is 15 residues. The V end lost 6 bases, the J end lost 0 bases, and 13 bases lay between the germline ends. Germline assignment: CDR1 MNHEY and CDR2 SVGAGI. CDR3 nucleotides: TGTGCCAGCAGCCGCGGGACATATAGCACAGATACGCAGTATTTT. Translating it yields CASSRGTYSTDTQYF.

CDR3 coding DNA: TGCAGCGCCCAAAGGGGGAACACAGATACGCAGTATTTT. Protein product: CSAQRGNTDTQYF. The V gene is TRBV29-1, the J gene TRBJ2-3, with D possibly TRBD1 on 6 matching bases. The germline CDR1 and CDR2 sequences are SQVTM and ANQGSEA. This CDR3 region has 13 residues. Between the trimmed V and J ends, which lost 7 bases and 2 bases, there was a span of 13 bases.

To note about this clonotype: A much larger clonotype is one base distant, so this may be a read error. The chain combines TRBV7-2 with TRBJ2-2, with 11 nucleotides matching TRBD2. Germline CDR1 SGHTA, CDR2 FQGNSA. This CDR3 contains 17 residues. CDR3 bases: TGTGCCGGCAGCCCCCGCGGGACTAGCGGCCCGCGGAGGGAGCTGTTTTTT. Translating it yields CAGSPRGTSGPRRELFF.

This clonotype occurred many times. V gene TRBV7-2 combines with J gene TRBJ2-5, with 7 bases lining up with TRBD1. The CDR3 loop spans 18 amino acids. The V gene end was trimmed by 4 bases and the J gene end by 5 bases; junction bases not matched to a gene: 19. Germline CDR1 reads SGHTA; CDR2 reads FQGNSA. The CDR3 sequence: CASSSTLKGAMYMETQYF. The DNA of the CDR3 is TGTGCCAGCAGCTCCACGTTGAAGGGGGCAATGTATATGGAGACCCAGTACTTC.

The chain is built from TRBV7-2 and TRBJ2-5; 9 bases fit TRBD2. Judging by the DNA end, TRBJ2-7 fits better; the J call may be wrong. Per germline, CDR1 SGHTA and CDR2 FQGNSA. The CDR3 contains 15 residues. CDR3 DNA: TGTGCCAGCAGCTTGGGGACGCAACTAGCGGGCGAGCAGTACTTC. Translation: CASSLGTQLAGEQYF.

Remarks on this clonotype: This sequence may be a read error, since a much larger clone differs from it by one base. J is TRBJ2-1 and V is TRBV6-2 or TRBV6-3, with D perhaps being TRBD1 or TRBD2 (5 bases each). V was cut by 7 bases and J by 3 bases, with 16 bases left in between. Germline-derived CDR1 and CDR2 are MNHEY and SVGEGT. This CDR3 has 15 amino acids. In DNA, the CDR3 is TGTGCCAGCACCCCGGGACGGGCTTACTACAATGAGCAGTTCTTC. Its translation: CASTPGRAYYNEQFF.

The chain employs TRBV7-2 and TRBJ1-3; D gene uncertain. The CDR3 runs to 14 residues. CDR1 is SGHTA, CDR2 FQGNSA, per germline. Trimming removed 2 bases from V and 5 bases from J, with 10 bases in between. The CDR3 region has the DNA TGTGCCAGCAGCTTATCTTTTGGAAGAAACACCATATATTTT. Translating it yields CASSLSFGRNTIYF.

This chain links TRBV6-2 or TRBV6-3 with TRBJ2-7; no firm D call. The V gene lost 5 bases and the J gene lost 2 bases, with 13 bases spanning the gap. The CDR3 spans 14 residues. Germline CDR1 and CDR2: MNHEY and SVGEGT. This chain's CDR3 is CASSPHLMAYEQYF. CDR3 DNA sequence: TGTGCCAGCAGTCCTCACCTAATGGCCTACGAGCAGTACTTC.

The chain links TRBV4-3 to TRBJ1-4; D is ambiguous. Trimming stripped 2 bases from V and 7 bases from J, with 8 bases between. Germline V lookup: CDR1 LGHNA, CDR2 YSLEER. The CDR3 runs 13 residues. CDR3 nucleotide sequence: TGCGCCAGCAGCCAAAGGGAAGGTGAAAAACTGTTTTTT. This codes for CASSQREGEKLFF.

The chain links TRBV20-1 to TRBJ1-2, with D unresolved. Trimming stripped 5 bases from V and 1 base from J, with 8 bases between. This CDR3 is built from 12 residues. Germline V gene lookup returns CDR1 DFQATT and CDR2 SNEGSKA (reference sequence). The CDR3 nucleotides read TGCAGTGCTTTCTACAGTAACTATGGCTACACCTTC. This translates into CSAFYSNYGYTF.

On this clonotype: Just one base apart from a much larger clone, this may be a read error. The genes are TRBV20-1 and TRBJ2-5, with D possibly matching TRBD2 (5 bases). The CDR3 has 14 amino acids. In germline, CDR1 is DFQATT, CDR2 SNEGSKA (reference sequence). Trimming removed 3 bases from V and 2 bases from J, with 13 bases in between. The CDR3: CSARARAEQETQYF. The CDR3 DNA reads as TGCAGTGCTAGGGCGCGAGCGGAACAAGAGACCCAGTACTTC.

This clonotype has only a few counts. The chain carries TRBV19 and TRBJ2-1; 10 bases fit TRBD1. The CDR3 covers 15 residues. Germline V gene data show CDR1 as LNHDA and CDR2 as SQIVND (reference sequence). With 6 bases clipped from V and 6 bases from J, the junction kept 8 bases outside the gene matches. As DNA, the CDR3 is TGTGCCAGTAGCCCGGTGGGGACAGGGGTCAATGAGCAGTTCTTC. This encodes CASSPVGTGVNEQFF.

The chain's CDR3 is CASSRTSFYEQYF. DNA of the CDR3: TGTGCCAGCAGCCGGACCTCTTTTTATGAGCAGTACTTC. The rearrangement joins TRBV7-3 to TRBJ2-7, with unresolved D. Per the germline V gene, CDR1 is SGHTA and CDR2 is FQGTGA. Trimming removed 5 bases from V and 7 bases from J, with 15 bases in between. The CDR3 totals 13 residues.

This chain connects TRBV20-1 to TRBJ2-2; the D call may be TRBD1 or TRBD2 (5 bases each). The length of the CDR3 is 16 residues. In germline, CDR1 is DFQATT, CDR2 SNEGSKA (reference sequence). The germline V and J ends were trimmed by 6 bases and 6 bases, with 23 bases remaining between them. Written as DNA, the CDR3 is TGCAGTGCGGCGAAATCCCAGGGTCCCGGGGCCGGGGAGCTGTTTTTT. Translating gives CSAAKSQGPGAGELFF.

This clonotype came up a few times. CDR3 loop: CASSQEGTSGGSRELFF. The CDR3 nucleotides are TGCGCCAGCAGCCAAGAGGGGACTAGCGGGGGTAGCAGGGAGCTGTTTTTT. The rearrangement links TRBV4-1 to TRBJ2-2, with 14 bases matching TRBD2. The J segment lost 9 bases and the V segment lost 0 bases, leaving 6 bases of the junction unmatched. Germline values: CDR1 MGHRA, CDR2 YSYEKL. CDR3 length equals 17 residues.

The J gene is TRBJ2-1, the V gene TRBV28; possible D gene TRBD2, 5 bases. Gene TRBJ2-7 matches the end of the DNA better, so the J call may be wrong. The CDR3 is 16 residues long. Germline V gives CDR1 MDHEN, CDR2 SYDVKM. This chain's CDR3 is CASSSPLPRGYNEQYF. Here the CDR3 DNA reads TGTGCCAGCAGTTCCCCCCTTCCCCGGGGATACAATGAGCAGTACTTC.

This rearrangement joins TRBV24-1 to TRBJ1-2; the D gene is possibly TRBD1 (6 bases). Germline values: CDR1 KGHDR, CDR2 SFDVKD. The V end lost 9 bases, the J end lost 6 bases, and 19 bases lay between the germline ends. The CDR3 loop spans 14 amino acids. In DNA, the CDR3 is TGTGCCACCTCGGGACAAGGGAGATGGGATGGCTACACCTTC. Its translation: CATSGQGRWDGYTF.

This clonotype was observed a handful of times. The CDR3 nucleotides read TGCAGTGCTAGAGATCCCCCAGAGAACTATGGCTACACCTTC. The encoded protein is CSARDPPENYGYTF. The V and J genes are TRBV20-1 and TRBJ1-2, with D uncertain. This CDR3 comprises 14 residues. The V gene lost 0 bases and the J gene lost 2 bases, with 10 bases spanning the gap. Germline CDR1 and CDR2: DFQATT and SNEGSKA (reference sequence).